This TCR beta chain stems from a study of blood T cell repertoires in COVID-19. For the study at large: COVID-19 samples collected from the United States, Italy and Spain covered acute and convalescent phases. Sources were T cells, B-cell-depleted T cells, or PBMCs; the material itself was cDNA or gDNA.

Original analysis: The assay estimated nucleated cells by amplifying reference gene primers. Produced via immunoSEQ multiplex PCR; TCRdb's table is partial and in-frame only. D and trimming come from the DNA, and the V and J calls and clone size come from that table. Here the sample spans fewer than 150,000 clones, approximately 88% being singletons. Sequencing input: peripheral blood. The receptor was derived from a human donor in a cohort sampled during active COVID-19.

DNA of the CDR3: TGTGCCAGCAGCTTAGCAGACAGGGGGCAGGATGGCTACACCTTC. This sequence encodes CASSLADRGQDGYTF. V is TRBV7-2 and J is TRBJ1-2, with TRBD1 matching 10 bases. The ends lost 0 bases at V and 6 bases at J; junction bases unmatched: 4. Per germline, CDR1 SGHTA and CDR2 FQGNSA. The CDR3 spans 15 residues.